The T cell receptor beta chain under discussion was sequenced for a study of cytomegalovirus exposure and HLA in healthy donors. Study findings and constraints: Rare TCR sequences dominated, though some public TCRs recurred in many donors.

This clone was detected once. Its antigen is not known. Among the roughly 120 subjects of the validation cohort, separate from the roughly 730-subject first cohort, were the donors. Deletions cut 1 base from V and 7 bases from J, with 13 bases between. The CDR3 runs 13 residues. Germline assignment: CDR1 GTSNPN and CDR2 SVGIG (reference sequence). Only in-frame clones appear in the TCRdb table, and some are missing; sequencing was by immunoSEQ multiplex PCR. The data show some 170,000 clones, approximately 87% seen once. The material sequenced was PBMCs. This receptor was taken from a woman younger than 45 in good health and CMV-seronegative. The rearrangement links TRBV30 to TRBJ1-2, with no clear D. The CDR3 loop is CAWSGRGEGGYTF. CDR3 nucleotides: TGTGCCTGGAGTGGGCGCGGGGAGGGTGGCTACACCTTC.